The rows below give T cell receptor beta chains drawn from one sample of a study of T cell repertoires in cytomegalovirus infection. Their recognized antigens are unknown. A single record per CDR3 protein comes from TCRdb applying MiXCR to the reads. The sample consists of 200,000 or so distinct CDR3 sequences, 38% of them appearing once. This specimen was CD8+ T cells from cultured PBMCs, taken from culture after CMV antigen stimulation. The receptors here all came from a human donor in good health (CMV status not recorded). Some clones in this sample may be carry-over from other donors' samples. Both conserved end residues are part of each CDR3. D genes are given only for firm matches. Size values are once, few and many counts, or a class for expanded clones, and some rows have none.

>NA|TRBJ2-2|NA|TRBV7-9
TGTGCCAGCACCAACCGGGCTAGTGGGAACACCGGGGAGCTGTTTTTT
CASTNRASGNTGELFF
>NA|TRBJ1-5|NA|TRBV12-5
TGTGCTAGTGGTTTGCCGACCCTACCGCGGGGTCCGGCGGAACACCTTAGCAATCAGCCCCAGCATTTT
CASGLPTLPRGPAEHLSNQPQHF
>NA|TRBJ2-1|once|TRBV29-1
TGCAGCTTTGTTAAGGAACTTAATGAGCAGTTCTTC
CSFVKELNEQFF
>NA|TRBJ1-2|once|TRBV19
TGTGCCAGTAGCCTTGGGCAGCTGTCCGGCTACACCTTC
CASSLGQLSGYTF
>TRBD2|TRBJ2-3|few|TRBV24-1
TGTGCCACCAGTGCCCCCAGCGGGAGGTGGGCAGATACGCAGTATTTT
CATSAPSGRWADTQYF
>TRBD1|TRBJ2-7|many|TRBV4-1
TGCGCCAGCAGCCAGCCGGATTCGGGACAGGGGTCCTACGAGCAGTACTTC
CASSQPDSGQGSYEQYF
>NA|TRBJ1-2|few|TRBV7-2
TGTGCCAGCAGCTCCAGGACAGATAACTATGGCTACACCTTC
CASSSRTDNYGYTF
>NA|TRBJ1-4|NA|TRBV11-2
TGTGCCAGCAATGACGGTGAAAAACTGTTTTTT
CASNDGEKLFF
>TRBD1|TRBJ1-5|NA|TRBV5-5
TGTGCCAGCAGCCTTTCCGACAGGGGACGTAATCAGCCCCAGCATTTT
CASSLSDRGRNQPQHF
>NA|TRBJ2-1|NA|TRBV6-4
TGTGCCAGCAGTGAGGCCCCGGGAGAGAGACGTGAGCAGTTCTTC
CASSEAPGERREQFF
>NA|TRBJ1-1|NA|TRBV6-2/TRBV6-3
TGTGCCAGCAGTTACTCAGAGACAGGGAACACTGAAGCTTTCTTT
CASSYSETGNTEAFF
>TRBD2|TRBJ2-3|many|TRBV7-2
TGTGCCAGCAGCTTGACTAGCGGGGTGGGTGATACGCAGTATTTT
CASSLTSGVGDTQYF
>TRBD2|TRBJ2-7|NA|TRBV28
TGTGCCAGCAGTTTTCCCGTAGTTAGTCTAGCGGGAGGACAGGGCGAGCAGTACTTC
CASSFPVVSLAGGQGEQYF
>TRBD2|TRBJ2-5|once|TRBV15
TGTGCCACCAGCAGGGGACTAGCGGGAGTGGTAAGGGAAGAGACCCAGTACTTC
CATSRGLAGVVREETQYF
>TRBD1|TRBJ1-1|NA|TRBV11-2
TGTGCCAGCAGCTTAGATTCAGGGGGCGCGACGGCTTTCTTT
CASSLDSGGATAFF
>NA|TRBJ2-6|few|TRBV7-9
TGTGCCAGCAGCTTAGATTCAGCTGGGGCCAACGTCCTGACTTTC
CASSLDSAGANVLTF
>NA|TRBJ2-2|NA|TRBV12-3/TRBV12-4
TGTGCCAGCAGTTTCGGCACGCACACCGGGGAGCTGTTTTTT
CASSFGTHTGELFF
>TRBD1|TRBJ1-6|few|TRBV12-3/TRBV12-4
TGTGCCAGCAGTTTAAGACAGGGGCGGTCACCCCTCCACTTT
CASSLRQGRSPLHF
>NA|TRBJ1-4|NA|TRBV27
TGTGCCAGCAGTTTAGGTTGGGGTGAAAAACTGTTTTTT
CASSLGWGEKLFF
>TRBD1|TRBJ2-5|few|TRBV5-4
TGTGCCAGCAGCTTGGGGCCCCGGACAGGGGGCGCGGAGACCCAGTACTTC
CASSLGPRTGGAETQYF
>NA|TRBJ1-1|few|TRBV7-8
TGTGCCAGCAGCTTAGCGCGTGGGGGCCTAAACACTGAAGCTTTCTTT
CASSLARGGLNTEAFF
>NA|TRBJ1-6|NA|TRBV19
TGTGCCAGTAGTATAGCAGGCTCCTATAATTCACCCCTCCACTTT
CASSIAGSYNSPLHF
>NA|TRBJ2-7|many|TRBV20-1
TGCAGTGCTAGACACGCGACAGGACTCTACGAGCAGTACTTC
CSARHATGLYEQYF
>TRBD1|TRBJ1-4|few|TRBV6-5
TGTGCCAGCAGTTACTTCCGGACAGGGGAAGATGAAAAACTGTTTTTT
CASSYFRTGEDEKLFF
>NA|TRBJ1-1|NA|TRBV7-3
TGTGCCAGCAGCTCCTCAGGGACTTGGGCTTTCTTT
CASSSSGTWAFF
>TRBD2|TRBJ2-7|few|TRBV7-2
TGTGCCAGCAGCATCACTAGCGGGCCCACCTACGAGCAGTACTTC
CASSITSGPTYEQYF
>NA|TRBJ2-7|NA|TRBV4-1
TGCGCCAGCAGCGGCGGGACGGACGAGCAGTACTTC
CASSGGTDEQYF
>TRBD1|TRBJ1-2|few|TRBV11-3
TGTGCCAGCAGCTTAAGTTCCCCTTCGGGGACAGTCTATGGCTACACCTTC
CASSLSSPSGTVYGYTF
>NA|TRBJ1-1|many|TRBV7-9
TGTGCCAGCAGCTTAGAGGGAAAGAACACTGAAGCTTTCTTT
CASSLEGKNTEAFF
>TRBD1|TRBJ2-4|NA|TRBV27
TGTGCCAGCAGTTTAGGGACAGGAGACTATGACCTAGACAAAAACATTCAGTACTTC
CASSLGTGDYDLDKNIQYF
>TRBD2|TRBJ2-1|NA|TRBV7-8
TGTGCCAGCAGCTTAATAGCGGGAGGGGGTGAGCAGTTCTTC
CASSLIAGGGEQFF
>NA|TRBJ1-1|NA|TRBV20-1
TGCAGTGCTAGAGAAATGGCGAGTCGGAACACTGAAGCTTTCTTT
CSAREMASRNTEAFF
>TRBD1|TRBJ1-5|few|TRBV13
TGTGCCAGCAGCCAAGGGGGCGGCGGTCAGCCCCAGCATTTT
CASSQGGGGQPQHF
>TRBD2|TRBJ2-1|few|TRBV19
TGTGCCAGTAGTATAGTCGGACTAGGCAATGAGCAGTTCTTC
CASSIVGLGNEQFF
>NA|TRBJ2-2|NA|TRBV27
TGTGCCAGCAGTTTATTTCGGGGTAGGACCGGGGAGCTGTTTTTT
CASSLFRGRTGELFF
>NA|TRBJ2-1|once|TRBV6-5
TGTGCCAGCAGCCTAAAATCGGACAGATCGCCCTACAATGAGCAGTTCTTC
CASSLKSDRSPYNEQFF
>TRBD2|TRBJ2-1|NA|TRBV6-5
TGTGCCAGCAGTTACTCAAGCGGGGGGGCCCACAATGAGCAGTTCTTC
CASSYSSGGAHNEQFF
>TRBD2|TRBJ2-7|NA|TRBV7-2
TGTGCCAGCAGCGTGCTAGCGGGAGGAAGTTACGAGCAGTACTTC
CASSVLAGGSYEQYF
>TRBD2|TRBJ2-7|NA|TRBV7-8
TGTGCCAGCAGCTTCTTAGCGGGAGACGAGCAGTACTTC
CASSFLAGDEQYF
>NA|TRBJ2-3|NA|TRBV20-1
TGCAGTGCCCCCGCCCGGGGTAGCGGCAGCACAGATACGCAGTATTTT
CSAPARGSGSTDTQYF
>NA|TRBJ2-5|NA|TRBV30
TGTGCCTGGAGGGAGGGGGCGGGTGGGGAGACCCAGTACTTC
CAWREGAGGETQYF
>NA|TRBJ2-7|NA|TRBV6-2/TRBV6-3
TGTGCCAGCAGTTCCCTACTATACGAGCAGTACTTC
CASSSLLYEQYF
>NA|TRBJ2-3|NA|TRBV6-6
TGTGCCAGCAGCCAGGACCGTACCACAGATACGCAGTATTTT
CASSQDRTTDTQYF
>NA|TRBJ1-2|NA|TRBV12-3/TRBV12-4
TGTGCCAGCAGCCGTAATACAGTTCCCTATGGCTACACCTTC
CASSRNTVPYGYTF
>NA|TRBJ2-3|few|TRBV12-3/TRBV12-4
TGTGCCAGCGGGGGTCGCACAGATACGCAGTATTTT
CASGGRTDTQYF
>NA|TRBJ2-7|NA|TRBV7-9
TGTGCCAGCACCCCTTTGGACACCTTCCCCGAGCAGTACTTC
CASTPLDTFPEQYF
>TRBD1|TRBJ2-7|NA|TRBV2
TGTGCCAGCAGTGACAGGGACAGGGCGACCTACGAGCAGTACTTC
CASSDRDRATYEQYF
>NA|TRBJ2-7|NA|TRBV7-9
TGTGCCAGCAGCTTTGGCCCTTACGAGCAGTACTTC
CASSFGPYEQYF
>NA|TRBJ1-5|NA|TRBV6-1
TGTGCCAGCAGTGAAAAGGTCTCAGGGAGTTCCCTCAATCAGCCCCAGCATTTT
CASSEKVSGSSLNQPQHF
>NA|TRBJ1-5|NA|TRBV7-8
TGTGCCAGCAGCCGGGGGGTCAGCAATCAGCCCCAGCATTTT
CASSRGVSNQPQHF
>TRBD2|TRBJ2-7|once|TRBV5-4
TGTGCCAGCAGCTCGACTAGCGGGGGGGCCGGGTACGAGCAGTACTTC
CASSSTSGGAGYEQYF
>NA|TRBJ2-1|few|TRBV7-9
TGTGCCATAAGGGGTGAGCAGTTCTTC
CAIRGEQFF
>NA|TRBJ2-3|once|TRBV20-1
TGCAGTGCTAGCCATGGAGGCGCGGACACAGATACGCAGTATTTT
CSASHGGADTDTQYF
>NA|TRBJ2-7|NA|TRBV6-1
TGTGCCAGCAGTGACGGCCGAGCCTACGGGCAGTACTTC
CASSDGRAYGQYF